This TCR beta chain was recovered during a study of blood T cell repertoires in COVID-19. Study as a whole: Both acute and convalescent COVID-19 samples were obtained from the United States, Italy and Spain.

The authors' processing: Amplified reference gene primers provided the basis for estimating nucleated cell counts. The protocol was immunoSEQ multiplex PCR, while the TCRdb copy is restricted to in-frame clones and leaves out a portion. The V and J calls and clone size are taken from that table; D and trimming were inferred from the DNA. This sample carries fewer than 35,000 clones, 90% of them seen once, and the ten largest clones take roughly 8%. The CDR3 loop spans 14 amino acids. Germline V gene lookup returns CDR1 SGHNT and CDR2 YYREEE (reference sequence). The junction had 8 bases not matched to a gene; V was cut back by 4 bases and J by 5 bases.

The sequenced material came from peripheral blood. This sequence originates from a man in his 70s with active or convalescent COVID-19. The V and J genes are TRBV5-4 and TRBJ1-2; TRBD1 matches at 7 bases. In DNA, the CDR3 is TGTGCCAGCAGCCCTCCGGACAGGACATATGGCTACACCTTC. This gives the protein CASSPPDRTYGYTF.